A selection of T cell receptor beta chains follows, all from one sample in a study of blood T cell repertoires in COVID-19. The assay was immunoSEQ multiplex PCR, and TCRdb's table has in-frame clones only and misses some. The table records about 220,000 clones, approximately 88% of them present only once. Sequencing was performed on PBMCs or T cells enriched from blood (not recorded which). Receptors were obtained from a woman aged 40-49 years with acute COVID-19. Each CDR3 is given with its conserved first and last residue. A D gene is named only where the DNA matches it firmly. For some rows the clone size is stated as once, few or many, or as a class when expanded; others skip it.

j_gene	d_gene	v_gene	abundance	CDR3nt	CDR3aa
TRBJ1-4	TRBD1	TRBV7-9	-	TGTGCCAGCAGCCTCCAAACAGGGGGCGCTGAGGAAAAACTGTTTTTT	CASSLQTGGAEEKLFF
TRBJ2-2	-	TRBV4-3	-	TGCGCCAGCAGCCAAGTGGCCCCGACGGGCGGGGAGCTGTTTTTT	CASSQVAPTGGELFF
TRBJ1-2	TRBD1	TRBV3-1/TRBV3-2	-	TGTGCCAGCAGCCGTGGGACAGGGGAGGGAGGCTACACCTTC	CASSRGTGEGGYTF
TRBJ1-6	-	TRBV19	-	TGTGCCAGTAAAGGAGGCGGCTCGAGCTCCTATAATTCACCCCTCCACTTT	CASKGGGSSSYNSPLHF
TRBJ2-1	TRBD1	TRBV6-5	-	TGTGCCAGCAGTTACTCCCGGGGACAGGGCAACAATGAGCAGTTCTTC	CASSYSRGQGNNEQFF
TRBJ2-1	-	TRBV7-2	-	TGTGCCAGCAGCTTAGGTCCTAGCCTTTACAATGAGCAGTTCTTC	CASSLGPSLYNEQFF
TRBJ1-2	TRBD1	TRBV3-1/TRBV3-2	-	TGTGCCAGCACCACGGACCGGGACAGGGGGCTCTATGGCTACACCTTC	CASTTDRDRGLYGYTF
TRBJ2-1	TRBD1	TRBV6-5	-	TGTGCCAGCAGAATACAGGGGGCTCGGTCGCAGCAGTTCTTC	CASRIQGARSQQFF
TRBJ1-2	-	TRBV6-5	few	TGTGCCAGCAGAATGGGCGCTAACTATGGCTACACCTTC	CASRMGANYGYTF
TRBJ2-3	TRBD2	TRBV11-3	-	TGTGCCAGCAGCCCCAGGACTAGCGGGGGAATAGGGGCAGATACGCAGTATTTT	CASSPRTSGGIGADTQYF
TRBJ1-1	-	TRBV29-1	-	TGCAGCGTTACGGTAACAGGGTCTGAAGCTTTCTTT	CSVTVTGSEAFF
TRBJ1-5	TRBD1	TRBV5-6	once	TGTGCCAGCAGCGAGACAGGGTCGGGTAATCAGCCCCAGCATTTT	CASSETGSGNQPQHF
TRBJ1-6	TRBD1	TRBV14	-	TGTGCCAGCAGCCCAATGGGACAGCCAAATTCACCCCTCCACTTT	CASSPMGQPNSPLHF
TRBJ1-6	-	TRBV30	-	TGTGCCTGGAGTACACAGGGCAATTCACCCCTCCACTTT	CAWSTQGNSPLHF
TRBJ1-6	-	TRBV25-1	-	TGTGCCAGCAGCAGGGGATTAAACTCACCCCTCCACTTT	CASSRGLNSPLHF
TRBJ2-3	-	TRBV27	-	TGTGCCAGCAGTAGAACAGGTGGTACGTACACAGATACGCAGTATTTT	CASSRTGGTYTDTQYF
TRBJ2-7	TRBD1	TRBV3-1/TRBV3-2	-	TGTGCCAGCAGCCCCGGGACAGGGGACTACGAGCAGTACTTC	CASSPGTGDYEQYF
TRBJ1-6	-	TRBV11-2	-	TGTGCCAGCAGCTTAGAACCGGGATCTAATTCACCCCTCCACTTT	CASSLEPGSNSPLHF
TRBJ2-6	-	TRBV7-2	-	TGTGCCAGCAGCTTAGTCGGACAAGGCTCTGGGGCCAACGTCCTGACTTTC	CASSLVGQGSGANVLTF
TRBJ1-4	-	TRBV9	-	TGTGCCAGCAGCCCGGCGGGGTCCATTAATGAAAAACTGTTTTTT	CASSPAGSINEKLFF
TRBJ1-5	-	TRBV28	-	TGTGCCAGCCTGCGGGGCCGGGGCACTCAGCCCCAGCATTTT	CASLRGRGTQPQHF
TRBJ2-5	TRBD2	TRBV30	-	TGTGCCTGTCGGGGGGGTACCCAAGAGACCCAGTACTTC	CACRGGTQETQYF
TRBJ1-2	TRBD1	TRBV7-9	-	TGTGCCAGCAGCTTATCAGGGGGCAACTATGGCTACACCTTC	CASSLSGGNYGYTF
TRBJ2-3	-	TRBV7-9	once	TGTGCCAGCAGCTCCGGGATGTTAAGTATCACAGATACGCAGTATTTT	CASSSGMLSITDTQYF
TRBJ1-6	TRBD1	TRBV25-1	-	TGTGCCAGCAGTCGGACAGGCGGGTCACCCCTCCACTTT	CASSRTGGSPLHF
TRBJ1-5	-	TRBV6-1	once	TGTGCCAGCAGTGAAGGGACAAATCAGCCCCAGCATTTT	CASSEGTNQPQHF
TRBJ1-4	TRBD1	TRBV9	-	TGTGCCAGCAGCACCCTGCAGGGGGCACGTGAAAAACTGTTTTTT	CASSTLQGAREKLFF
TRBJ2-5	-	TRBV4-1	-	TGCGCCAGCAGCCAAGAGAGGCCCCGCCAAGAGACCCAGTACTTC	CASSQERPRQETQYF
TRBJ1-2	TRBD1	TRBV6-5	-	TGTGCCAGCAGTTACGCCGACAGGGCAAATGGCTACACCTTC	CASSYADRANGYTF
TRBJ2-7	TRBD1	TRBV27	-	TGTGCCAGCAGTGCTACAGGGGGCGTCTCCTACGAGCAGTACTTC	CASSATGGVSYEQYF
TRBJ2-3	TRBD2	TRBV11-3	-	TGTGCCAGCAGCTTCGACCTCGGCGGGAGGGCCACAGATACGCAGTATTTT	CASSFDLGGRATDTQYF
TRBJ1-2	TRBD1	TRBV7-1	once	TGTGCCAGCAGCTCGCGGACAGGACCGATTAACATTGTGGGGACAGGGGGCGCGACGTGGGGCTACACCTTC	CASSSRTGPINIVGTGGATWGYTF
TRBJ2-1	TRBD2	TRBV5-1	-	TGCGCCAGCAGCCGAAATATCGGACTAGCGGGAGATGAGCAGTTCTTC	CASSRNIGLAGDEQFF
TRBJ1-4	TRBD1	TRBV4-3	once	TGCGCCAGCAGCCAAGCCGACAGGGACGGGGAAAAACTGTTTTTT	CASSQADRDGEKLFF
TRBJ2-5	TRBD2	TRBV10-2	once	TGCGCCAGCAGAGAAACTAGCGGGGGCCTCCAAGAGACCCAGTACTTC	CASRETSGGLQETQYF
TRBJ2-5	TRBD2	TRBV25-1	-	TGTGCCAGCACCTTAGCGGGAGTCGGTAAGGAGACCCAGTACTTC	CASTLAGVGKETQYF
TRBJ2-3	-	TRBV7-8	-	TGTGCCAGCAGCAACCCTAAAGCGGTTAGCACAGATACGCAGTATTTT	CASSNPKAVSTDTQYF
TRBJ2-1	TRBD2	TRBV9	-	TGTGCCAGCAGCGGGGGGGTTCAACTAGCGGGAGGACGGTACAATGAGCAGTTCTTC	CASSGGVQLAGGRYNEQFF
TRBJ1-6	-	TRBV15	-	TGTGCCACCAGCAGAGATCCGGGGTTTCCCCTCCACTTT	CATSRDPGFPLHF
TRBJ1-5	-	TRBV19	-	TGTGCCAGTAGTATCTCAGGGGATCAGCCCCAGCATTTT	CASSISGDQPQHF
TRBJ2-2	TRBD1	TRBV5-1	-	TGCGCCAGCAGCTTATTACCCGGGACAGGGTACACCGGGGAGCTGTTTTTT	CASSLLPGTGYTGELFF
TRBJ1-6	TRBD1	TRBV7-2	-	TGTGCCAGCAGCCGGACAGGGGACCTAGGGCCCCTCCACTTT	CASSRTGDLGPLHF
TRBJ1-2	TRBD1	TRBV7-2	-	TGTGCCAGCAGCTCAGGAGGACAGGTGATATATGGCTACACCTTC	CASSSGGQVIYGYTF
TRBJ2-3	-	TRBV4-3	-	TGCGCCAGCAGCCAAGATCTTGGGGGGCTCGGGGGGAGCACAGATACGCAGTATTTT	CASSQDLGGLGGSTDTQYF
TRBJ1-5	-	TRBV19	-	TGTGCCTCGGCGGGGACTAGCAATCAGCCCCAGCATTTT	CASAGTSNQPQHF
TRBJ1-3	-	TRBV9	-	TGTGCCAGCAGCGGATACATCTCTGGAAACACCATATATTTT	CASSGYISGNTIYF
TRBJ1-1	-	TRBV12-3/TRBV12-4	-	TGTGCCAGCAGTTTAGCGCACATTGAAGCTTTCTTT	CASSLAHIEAFF
TRBJ2-2	TRBD2	TRBV7-9	-	TGTGCCAGCAGTGGACTAGCGGGAGGTACCGGGGAGCTGTTTTTT	CASSGLAGGTGELFF
TRBJ1-2	-	TRBV30	-	TGTGCCTGGAGTCCCGGGACGGGGGTCTATGGCTACACCTTC	CAWSPGTGVYGYTF
TRBJ1-2	TRBD1	TRBV20-1	-	TGCAGTGCTAGTAACTCCGGGACAGGCTATGGCTACACCTTC	CSASNSGTGYGYTF
TRBJ2-5	TRBD1	TRBV5-8	-	TGTGCCAGCAGCTTGGGACAGGGCGAAGGGACCCAGTACTTC	CASSLGQGEGTQYF
TRBJ1-6	TRBD1	TRBV4-3	-	TGCGCCAGCAGCCTCGGACAGGGAGCGGATTCACCCCTCCACTTT	CASSLGQGADSPLHF
TRBJ2-3	-	TRBV6-2/TRBV6-3	-	TGTGCCAGCAGTTACAGGTTCAGGGAGGCAGATACGCAGTATTTT	CASSYRFREADTQYF
TRBJ2-1	TRBD1	TRBV6-5	-	TGTGCCAGCAACCAAGAAGGGACAGGGCTTAATGAGCAGTTCTTC	CASNQEGTGLNEQFF
TRBJ2-7	TRBD2	TRBV5-1	-	TGCGCCAGCAGGCCTAGCGGGGGGACCTACGAGCAGTACTTC	CASRPSGGTYEQYF
TRBJ2-4	-	TRBV28	once	TGTGCCAGCAGTTTATCAGGAGGAAACATTCAGTACTTC	CASSLSGGNIQYF
TRBJ2-7	TRBD1	TRBV3-1/TRBV3-2	-	TGTGCCAGCAGCCGTGGACAGGGTCCCTACGAGCAGTACTTC	CASSRGQGPYEQYF